This T cell receptor beta chain was observed in a study of response to subunit inactivated influenza vaccine. Study-wide findings and caveats: T cells newly recruited by each seasonal influenza vaccination are few, the authors suggested.

Notes on this clonotype: Its antigen remains unidentified.

TCRdb called the RT-PCR reads again in MiXCR, with one record for every CDR3 protein. In the table there are 530,000 or so distinct CDR3 sequences, 14% of which are singletons. Trimming cost V 3 bases and J 2 bases; bases outside gene matches: 5. CDR3 size: 15 residues. Germline lookup yields CDR1 SGDLS and CDR2 YYNGEE. The sample was PBMCs from blood, taken approximately 13 days after vaccination. The J gene is TRBJ2-5, the V gene TRBV9; TRBD2 aligns across 9 bases. This clonotype was sampled from a man between 50 and 59 years old who received an inactivated influenza vaccine. CDR3 DNA: TGTGCCAGCAGCGCGACTAGCGGAGGACAAGAGACCCAGTACTTC. Residues: CASSATSGGQETQYF.